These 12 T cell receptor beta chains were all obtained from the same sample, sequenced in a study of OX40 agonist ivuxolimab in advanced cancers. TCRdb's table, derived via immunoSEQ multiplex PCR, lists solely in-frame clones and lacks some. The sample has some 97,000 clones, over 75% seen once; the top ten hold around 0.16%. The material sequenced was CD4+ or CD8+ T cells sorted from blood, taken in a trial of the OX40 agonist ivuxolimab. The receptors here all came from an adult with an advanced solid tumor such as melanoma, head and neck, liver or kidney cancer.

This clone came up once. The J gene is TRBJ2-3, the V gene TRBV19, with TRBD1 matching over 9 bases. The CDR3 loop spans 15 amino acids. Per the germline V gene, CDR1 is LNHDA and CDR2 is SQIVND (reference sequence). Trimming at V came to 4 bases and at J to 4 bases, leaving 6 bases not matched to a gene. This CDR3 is CASSKAGQGSDTQYF. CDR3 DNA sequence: TGTGCCAGTAGTAAGGCGGGACAGGGATCAGATACGCAGTATTTT. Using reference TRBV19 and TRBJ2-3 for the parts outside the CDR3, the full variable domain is DGGITQSPKYLFRKEGQNVTLSCEQNLNHDAMYWYRQDPGQGLRLIYYSQIVNDFQKGDIAEGYSVSREKKESFPLTVTSAQKNPTAFYLCASSKAGQGSDTQYFGPGTRLTVL.

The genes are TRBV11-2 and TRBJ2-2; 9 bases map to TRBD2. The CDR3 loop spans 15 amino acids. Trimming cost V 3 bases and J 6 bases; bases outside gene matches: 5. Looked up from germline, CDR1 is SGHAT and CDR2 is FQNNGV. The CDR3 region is CASSFSGSRPGELFF. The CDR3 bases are TGTGCCAGCAGCTTTAGCGGGAGTCGCCCCGGGGAGCTGTTTTTT.

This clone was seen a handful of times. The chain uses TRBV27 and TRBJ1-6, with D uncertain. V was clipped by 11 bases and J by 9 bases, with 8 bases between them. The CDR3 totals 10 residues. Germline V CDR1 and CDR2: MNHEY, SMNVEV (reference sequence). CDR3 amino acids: CAGYGSPLHF. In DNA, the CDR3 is TGTGCCGGATATGGTTCACCCCTCCACTTT.

The CDR3 reads CASSVVGGAEAFF. The CDR3 nucleotides are TGCGCCAGCAGTGTTGTCGGGGGGGCTGAAGCTTTCTTT. The chain carries TRBV10-2 and TRBJ1-1; a weak D match, TRBD1 (5 bases). Germline CDR1 and CDR2: WSHSY and SAAADI. V lost 4 bases to trimming and J lost 6 bases, with 12 bases between them. The CDR3 is made up of 13 amino acids.

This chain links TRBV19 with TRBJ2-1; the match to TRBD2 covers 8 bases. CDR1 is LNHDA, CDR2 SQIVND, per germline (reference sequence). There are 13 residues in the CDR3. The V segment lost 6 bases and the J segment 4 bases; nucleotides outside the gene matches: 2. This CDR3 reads CASRTSGYNEQFF. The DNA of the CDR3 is TGTGCCAGTAGAACTAGCGGATACAATGAGCAGTTCTTC.

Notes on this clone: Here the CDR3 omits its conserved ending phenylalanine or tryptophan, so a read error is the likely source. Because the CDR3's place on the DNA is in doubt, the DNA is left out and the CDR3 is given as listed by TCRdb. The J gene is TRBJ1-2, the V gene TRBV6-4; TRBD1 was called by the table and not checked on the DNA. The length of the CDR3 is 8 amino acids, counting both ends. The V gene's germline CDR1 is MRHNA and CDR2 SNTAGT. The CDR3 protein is CASSPRDL.

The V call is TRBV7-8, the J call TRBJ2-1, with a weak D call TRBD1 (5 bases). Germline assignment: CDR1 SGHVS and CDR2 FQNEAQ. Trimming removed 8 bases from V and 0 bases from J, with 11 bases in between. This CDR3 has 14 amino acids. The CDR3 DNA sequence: TGTGCCAGCCGGACAATTCGCTCCTACAATGAGCAGTTCTTC. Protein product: CASRTIRSYNEQFF.

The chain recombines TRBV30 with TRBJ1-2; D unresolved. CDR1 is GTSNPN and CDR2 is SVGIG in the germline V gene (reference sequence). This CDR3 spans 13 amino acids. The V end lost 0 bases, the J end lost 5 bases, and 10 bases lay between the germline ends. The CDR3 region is CAWSVAGGYGYTF. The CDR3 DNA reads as TGTGCCTGGAGTGTGGCGGGAGGGTATGGCTACACCTTC.

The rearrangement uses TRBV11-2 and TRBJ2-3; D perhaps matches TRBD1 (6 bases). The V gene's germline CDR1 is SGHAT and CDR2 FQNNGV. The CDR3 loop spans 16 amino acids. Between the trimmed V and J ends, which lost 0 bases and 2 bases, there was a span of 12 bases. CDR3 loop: CASSLETGLPTDTQYF. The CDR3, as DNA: TGTGCCAGCAGCTTAGAGACAGGTCTCCCCACAGATACGCAGTATTTT.

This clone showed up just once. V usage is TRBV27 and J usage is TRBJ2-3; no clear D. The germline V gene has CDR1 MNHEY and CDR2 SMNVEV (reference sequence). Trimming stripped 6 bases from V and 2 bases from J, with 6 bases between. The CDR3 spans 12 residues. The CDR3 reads CASRKDTDTQYF. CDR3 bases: TGTGCCAGCAGAAAGGACACAGATACGCAGTATTTT.

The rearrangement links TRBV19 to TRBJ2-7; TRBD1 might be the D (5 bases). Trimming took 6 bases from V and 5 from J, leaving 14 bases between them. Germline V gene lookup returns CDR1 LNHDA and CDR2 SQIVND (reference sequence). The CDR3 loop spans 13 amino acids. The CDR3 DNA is TGTGCCAGTAGGCAGGGCATCCGCGACGAGCAGTACTTC. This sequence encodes CASRQGIRDEQYF.

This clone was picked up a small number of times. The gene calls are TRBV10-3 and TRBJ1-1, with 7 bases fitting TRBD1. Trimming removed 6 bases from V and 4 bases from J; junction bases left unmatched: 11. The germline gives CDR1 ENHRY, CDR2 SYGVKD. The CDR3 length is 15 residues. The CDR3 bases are TGTGCCATCAGCGACAGGGTTAAGGGACGCACTGAAGCTTTCTTT. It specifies CAISDRVKGRTEAFF.